The source of this TCR beta chain is a study of blood T cell repertoires in COVID-19. Sequencing used immunoSEQ multiplex PCR; TCRdb keeps in-frame clones, though not all of them. Among about 350,000 clones listed, 88% were seen once. This clone has only a few counts. This receptor was identified in a woman in her twenties or thirties who had been exposed to COVID-19. The specimen was PBMCs or T cells enriched from blood (not recorded which).

CDR3 sequence reads: CASRWGQIETQYF. The DNA of the CDR3 is TGTGCCAGCAGGTGGGGGCAGATAGAGACCCAGTACTTC. The chain employs TRBV28 and TRBJ2-5; the D gene is possibly TRBD1 (6 bases). The ends were cut back, 6 bases at V and 4 bases at J, with 12 bases in the middle. Looked up from germline, CDR1 is MDHEN and CDR2 is SYDVKM. The length of the CDR3 is 13 residues.